This is a list of T cell receptor beta chains from one sample in a study of T cells in Graves' hyperthyroidism and ophthalmopathy. Each CDR3 protein gets one entry after TCRdb re-called the multiplex PCR reads with MiXCR. The sample has 270,000 or so distinct CDR3 sequences; 13% to 15% are singletons. The sample consisted of blood. These receptors were collected from a woman between 50 and 59 years old with Graves' hyperthyroidism that later progressed to Graves' ophthalmopathy. The CDR3 runs from the conserved cysteine through the conserved F or W. The D gene is left open where the match is weak. Clone size is given for some rows only: seen once, a few or many times, or a class if the clone is expanded.

j_call v_call clone_size d_call cdr3_aa cdr3_nt
TRBJ2-1 TRBV20-1 many - CSAPLGRHNEQFF TGCAGTGCTCCCTTGGGGAGGCACAATGAGCAGTTCTTC
TRBJ2-5 TRBV7-9 - TRBD2 CASSLGVGGPRETQYF TGTGCCAGCAGCTTAGGTGTGGGAGGGCCGCGGGAGACCCAGTACTTC
TRBJ2-1 TRBV7-9 - TRBD2 CASSLGTSGIDSNEQFF TGTGCCAGCAGCCTGGGGACTAGCGGGATAGATTCCAATGAGCAGTTCTTC
TRBJ1-1 TRBV19 many TRBD1 CASGQGARKTEAFF TGTGCCAGCGGACAGGGGGCGCGAAAAACTGAAGCTTTCTTT
TRBJ2-7 TRBV11-2 many TRBD1 CASSVTGEYEQYF TGTGCCAGCAGCGTGACAGGGGAGTACGAGCAGTACTTC
TRBJ2-3 TRBV6-1 many TRBD2 CASTESGGGIDTQYF TGTGCCAGCACCGAGTCGGGAGGGGGGATAGATACGCAGTATTTT
TRBJ2-1 TRBV5-1 many - CASLTANEQFF TGCGCCAGCCTGACTGCCAATGAGCAGTTCTTC
TRBJ2-5 TRBV6-1 many - CASSRRLGQLQETQYF TGTGCCAGCAGCCGCCGGCTAGGACAGCTCCAAGAGACCCAGTACTTC
TRBJ2-5 TRBV28 - - CASKRTYQETQYF TGTGCCAGCAAAAGGACATACCAAGAGACCCAGTACTTC
TRBJ2-4 TRBV20-1 - - CSARPGDFTKTIQYF TGCAGTGCTAGACCCGGGGACTTCACCAAAACCATTCAGTACTTC
TRBJ1-6 TRBV18 - - CASSPGLYSLGSYNSPLHF TGTGCCAGCTCACCCGGTTTATACTCCCTCGGCTCCTATAATTCACCCCTCCACTTT
TRBJ1-6 TRBV20-1 many - CSARDPGREGSPLHF TGCAGTGCTAGAGATCCAGGGAGGGAGGGTTCACCCCTCCACTTT
TRBJ1-2 TRBV6-1 many TRBD1 CASRLRGPYGYTF TGTGCCAGCAGGTTGAGGGGGCCCTATGGCTACACCTTC
TRBJ2-1 TRBV18 many - CASSPLSRSSYNEQFF TGTGCCAGCTCACCACTCTCGAGGAGCTCCTACAATGAGCAGTTCTTC
TRBJ2-1 TRBV19 - - CASSIGSTNNEQFF TGTGCCAGTAGTATAGGTAGCACAAACAATGAGCAGTTCTTC
TRBJ2-7 TRBV20-1 few TRBD1 CSARDYKGASYEQYF TGCAGTGCTAGAGACTACAAGGGGGCCTCCTACGAGCAGTACTTC
TRBJ2-7 TRBV5-1 many TRBD1 CASSSGQVGYEQYF TGCGCCAGCAGCTCCGGACAGGTCGGCTACGAGCAGTACTTC
TRBJ1-1 TRBV9 few - CASSVVTNTEAFF TGTGCCAGCAGCGTAGTCACGAACACTGAAGCTTTCTTT
TRBJ2-1 TRBV12-3/TRBV12-4 - TRBD2 CASSSGLAGWRPYNEQFF TGTGCCAGCAGTTCGGGACTAGCGGGATGGAGACCCTACAATGAGCAGTTCTTC